This passage covers 19 T cell receptor beta chains from one sample sequenced in a study of Ad26.COV2.S vaccination and SARS-CoV-2 variants. Sequenced by immunoSEQ multiplex PCR; TCRdb stores in-frame clones only, minus some. The data contain some 500,000 clones, 75% to 90% of them singletons. Treatment here: roughly 18 received Ad26.COV2.S at low or high dose, single or two shots; roughly five received placebo; per-sample allocation not given. All samples were drawn on day 63, counting from the first vaccine or placebo injection. Specimen: peripheral blood, collected in a trial of Ad26.COV2.S vaccine versus placebo. All receptors derive from a person between 18 and 59 years old who received the Ad26.COV2.S COVID-19 vaccine or a placebo.

This clone was seen a single time. CDR3 region: CSASNQGENTIYF. The CDR3 DNA reads as TGCAGTGCTAGTAACCAGGGGGAAAACACCATATATTTT. The chain is built from TRBV20-1 and TRBJ1-3, with 7 bases fitting TRBD1. The V and J ends lost 3 bases and 6 bases, in that order; junction bases with no gene match: 5. This CDR3 region has 13 residues. CDR1 DFQATT and CDR2 SNEGSKA come from the germline V gene (reference sequence).

Concerning this clone itself: Different DNA sequences within this sample yield the same CDR3. This chain connects TRBV10-3 to TRBJ2-1; D remains unclear. The CDR3 runs to 11 residues. Per the germline V gene, CDR1 is ENHRY and CDR2 is SYGVKD. V was clipped by 6 bases and J by 0 bases, with 0 bases between them. As DNA, the CDR3 is TGTGCCATCAGCTCCTACAATGAGCAGTTCTTC. This translates into CAISSYNEQFF.

Worth noting for this clone: Other DNA sequences in the same sample also yield this CDR3. This chain links TRBV5-1 with TRBJ2-1; D remains unclear. Per the germline V gene, CDR1 is SGHRS and CDR2 is YFSETQ. The germline V and J ends were trimmed by 0 bases and 8 bases, with 6 bases remaining between them. CDR3 length: 12 amino acids. The CDR3 nucleotides read TGCGCCAGCAGCTTGGTAGGACATGAGCAGTTCTTC. Translation gives CASSLVGHEQFF.

The chain couples TRBV5-4 to TRBJ1-1; 9 bases agree with TRBD1. The CDR3 is 15 residues long. Germline V gene sequence: CDR1 SGHNT, CDR2 YYREEE (reference sequence). V trimming: 4 bases; J trimming: 2 bases; junction bases outside the gene matches: 6. The CDR3: CASSHPGQGNTEAFF. As DNA, the CDR3 is TGTGCCAGCAGCCACCCGGGACAGGGTAACACTGAAGCTTTCTTT.

This clone has a single count. This chain uses TRBV6-5 with TRBJ1-1; D not certain. Trimming left V 8 bases short and J 0 bases short, with 7 bases between. The CDR3 is 12 residues long. Germline CDR1 and CDR2: MNHEY and SVGAGI. CDR3 in DNA: TGTGCCAGCGCTAGAATGAACACTGAAGCTTTCTTT. It yields the protein CASARMNTEAFF.

V and J are TRBV9 and TRBJ2-3; unclear D gene. The CDR3 sequence is 15 residues long. The V and J ends lost 4 bases and 0 bases respectively, with 12 bases between them. Germline assignment: CDR1 SGDLS and CDR2 YYNGEE. CDR3 coding DNA: TGTGCCAGCAGCTCCCGGTCTCCTAGCACAGATACGCAGTATTTT. Its protein product is CASSSRSPSTDTQYF.

V and J are TRBV12-5 and TRBJ1-2, with D perhaps matching TRBD1 (5 bases). In germline, CDR1 is LGHNT, CDR2 FRNRAP. The CDR3 length is 17 residues. V was shortened by 1 base and J by 8 bases, with 23 bases between the two germline ends. CDR3 nucleotide sequence: TGTGCTAGTGGTTTGGGAATCGGACCGGGACCCAAGTCGGGCTACACCTTC. It codes for CASGLGIGPGPKSGYTF. The whole variable domain, filled in from reference TRBV12-5 and TRBJ1-2, reads DARVTQTPRHKVTEMGQEVTMRCQPILGHNTVFWYRQTMMQGLELLAYFRNRAPLDDSGMPKDRFSAEMPDATLATLKIQPSEPRDSAVYFCASGLGIGPGPKSGYTFGSGTRLTVV.

As for this clone: At the DNA level, this CDR3 is encoded by other sequences in the same sample as well. CDR3 residues: CASSLGTGGYSNQPQHF. The CDR3 DNA reads as TGCGCCAGCAGCCTCGGGACAGGGGGATATAGCAATCAGCCCCAGCATTTT. The V call is TRBV5-1, the J call TRBJ1-5; TRBD1 agrees at 11 bases. Germline CDR1 is SGHRS and CDR2 is YFSETQ. CDR3 length: 17 residues. Trimming at V came to 4 bases and at J to 0 bases, leaving 6 bases not matched to a gene.

V gene TRBV4-3 combines with J gene TRBJ2-5, with TRBD1 matching 11 bases. Looked up from germline, CDR1 is LGHNA and CDR2 is YSLEER. Trimming took 4 bases from V and 2 from J; bases not matched to a gene: 6. The CDR3 runs 16 residues. The DNA for the CDR3 is TGCGCCAGCAGCCCTCGGACAGGGGGCCGTCAAGAGACCCAGTACTTC. Protein sequence: CASSPRTGGRQETQYF.

The chain recombines TRBV7-2 with TRBJ2-3; no reliable D call. This CDR3 region has 13 residues. Looked up from germline, CDR1 is SGHTA and CDR2 is FQGNSA. The ends were cut back, 2 bases at V and 3 bases at J, with 6 bases in the middle. The CDR3 protein is CASSLLETDTQYF. The CDR3 DNA reads as TGTGCCAGCAGCTTACTAGAAACAGATACGCAGTATTTT.

J is TRBJ1-1 and V is TRBV4-1; the D gene is possibly TRBD1 (5 bases). The V gene's germline CDR1 is MGHRA and CDR2 YSYEKL. The CDR3 is 15 residues long. The ends were cut back, 3 bases at V and 4 bases at J, with 15 bases in the middle. This chain's CDR3 is CASSHGDRAGTEAFF. The CDR3 nucleotides are TGCGCCAGCAGCCACGGGGACCGGGCTGGCACTGAAGCTTTCTTT.

This clone appeared a single time. The gene calls are TRBV7-9 and TRBJ2-4, with D hard to call. The V gene's germline CDR1 is SEHNR and CDR2 FQNEAQ (reference sequence). The V end lost 2 bases, the J end lost 6 bases, and 11 bases lay between the germline ends. This CDR3 has 14 residues. The CDR3 DNA reads as TGTGCCAGCAGCTTATCCCTAGTTCCAAACATTCAGTACTTC. Translation gives CASSLSLVPNIQYF.

A single count supports this clone. The chain employs TRBV4-2 and TRBJ2-2, with 8 bases aligning to TRBD1. The V and J ends lost 4 bases and 4 bases, in that order; junction bases with no gene match: 8. Germline CDR1 is LGHNA and CDR2 is YNFKEQ. The CDR3 runs to 16 residues. CDR3 coding DNA: TGTGCCAGCAGCCTGGACAGGGCGGGAATCACCGGGGAGCTGTTTTTT. Encoded protein: CASSLDRAGITGELFF.

The V and J genes are TRBV3-1 (or the pseudogene TRBV3-2) and TRBJ2-7; D not resolved. This CDR3 has 15 amino acids. Germline CDR1 and CDR2: LGHDT and YNNKEL (reference sequence). V dropped 4 bases and J dropped 1 base, with 14 bases sitting between them. CDR3 protein: CASSPRQILSYEQYF. Here the CDR3 DNA reads TGTGCCAGCAGCCCCCGACAAATCCTTTCCTACGAGCAGTACTTC.

V gene TRBV14 combines with J gene TRBJ1-1; D not certain. Trimming left V 6 bases short and J 3 bases short, with 8 bases between. The germline V gene encodes CDR1 SGHDN and CDR2 FVKESK. This CDR3 has 12 amino acids. The CDR3 DNA reads as TGTGCCAGCAGTGGGCTGGACACTGAAGCTTTCTTT. It codes for CASSGLDTEAFF.

The rearrangement links TRBV11-3 to TRBJ1-1; tentative D call: TRBD1 (5 bases). Germline V gene data show CDR1 as SGHNT and CDR2 as YENEEA. The CDR3 covers 16 residues. Trimming left V 5 bases short and J 4 bases short, with 20 bases between. CDR3 nucleotide sequence: TGTGCCAGCAGCCAAAGACGTGGGGGTTCCAGCACTGAAGCTTTCTTT. Translation: CASSQRRGGSSTEAFF.

This clone occurred once. The chain uses TRBV5-1 and TRBJ2-7; D remains unclear. Trimming removed 0 bases from V and 6 bases from J, with 13 bases in between. The CDR3 totals 14 residues. Per the germline V gene, CDR1 is SGHRS and CDR2 is YFSETQ. CDR3 nucleotides: TGCGCCAGCAGCTTGGGTACTTTGTCATCCGAGCAGTACGTC. Translating gives CASSLGTLSSEQYV.

This clone was recorded once. The genes are TRBV27 and TRBJ2-3; D is undetermined. The CDR3 loop spans 15 amino acids. CDR1 is MNHEY and CDR2 is SMNVEV in the germline V gene (reference sequence). Trimming shortened V by 5 bases and J by 9 bases, and 21 bases separated the two germline ends. This CDR3 is CASSRRWFPDHTQYF. In nucleotides, the CDR3 is TGTGCCAGCAGTCGGCGTTGGTTTCCAGATCACACGCAGTATTTT.

This rearrangement joins TRBV7-2 to TRBJ2-1; D perhaps matches TRBD1 (6 bases). The CDR3 runs 14 residues. V was trimmed by 2 bases and J by 6 bases, leaving 11 bases between them. Germline V gene data show CDR1 as SGHTA and CDR2 as FQGNSA. CDR3 nucleotides: TGTGCCAGCAGCTTACACAGGGCTCGCAATGAGCAGTTCTTC. Translation gives CASSLHRARNEQFF.